This T cell receptor beta chain derives from a study of a mutant IDH1 vaccine in newly diagnosed glioma. In the study overall: In the visit schedule, V12 fell in week 35, while V13 fell in week 47.

Germline V gives CDR1 SGHRS, CDR2 YFSETQ. This CDR3 comprises 16 residues. Trimming shortened V by 3 bases and J by 0 bases, and 13 bases separated the two germline ends. Generated by immunoSEQ multiplex PCR, the TCRdb table keeps only in-frame clones and is missing some. The sample contains about 56,000 clones, roughly nine tenths of which appear only once. Study-wide findings and caveats: The study observed vaccine-induced immune responses in approximately 93% of patients.

Points on this clone: The antigen is not known.

Time point reported: week 35, safety follow-up. Vaccination comprised doses that each held 300 ug of mutant IDH1 20-mer peptide, plus topical imiquimod. The gene calls are TRBV5-1 and TRBJ1-3; D may be TRBD1 (5 bases). Sequenced material: PBMCs, taken from a glioma patient whose treatment included an IDH1 peptide vaccine. The TCR originated in a man between 40 and 49 years old with glioma. As DNA, the CDR3 is TGCGCCAGCAGCTCCCTCGACAGCTACTCTGGAAACACCATATATTTT. This encodes CASSSLDSYSGNTIYF.